These 12 T cell receptor beta chains were sequenced from one sample in a study of T cells in Graves' hyperthyroidism and ophthalmopathy. Amplification targeted TCR beta CDR3 regions from RNA transcripts. The TCR CDR3 first-round RT-PCR relied on the HTBI primer set. Each CDR3 protein gets one entry after TCRdb re-called the multiplex PCR reads with MiXCR. The table includes roughly 650,000 distinct CDR3 sequences, approximately 15% detected once. The sequencing input was blood. These receptors were taken from a woman aged 40 to 50 with Graves' ophthalmopathy.

This clonotype was observed at least ten times. This chain links TRBV6-1 with TRBJ2-2, with a tentative D call TRBD1 (5 bases). Germline CDR1 is MNHNS and CDR2 is SASEGT. Deletions cut 7 bases from V and 5 bases from J, with 8 bases between. This CDR3 is 12 amino acids long. CDR3 in DNA: TGTGCCAGCAATCCAGGGACCGGGGAGCTGTTTTTT. Translation gives CASNPGTGELFF.

This clonotype was seen many times. This rearrangement joins TRBV27 to TRBJ2-1, with D perhaps TRBD1 or TRBD2 (5 bases each). The V end was cut by 2 bases, the J end by 0 bases, with 17 bases between. The CDR3 extends over 18 amino acids. Germline CDR1 reads MNHEY; CDR2 reads SMNVEV (reference sequence). The CDR3: CASSLKPPGASSYNEQFF. CDR3 bases: TGTGCCAGCAGTTTAAAACCCCCCGGGGCTAGCTCCTACAATGAGCAGTTCTTC.

The chain joins TRBV7-2 to TRBJ1-2; D is uncertain. Germline CDR1 is SGHTA and CDR2 is FQGNSA. The CDR3 has 15 residues. The germline V and J ends were trimmed by 7 bases and 8 bases, with 23 bases remaining between them. The CDR3 coding sequence is TGTGCCAGCACCCCTCATACCGGTTATACCGAGGGCTACACCTTC. It is translated as CASTPHTGYTEGYTF.

This chain links TRBV6-2 or TRBV6-3 with TRBJ2-1; 7 nucleotides align to TRBD2. The V gene's germline CDR1 is MNHEY and CDR2 SVGEGT. Germline trimming cut 2 bases from V and 1 base from J; bases unmatched to any gene: 2. The CDR3 consists of 15 residues. The CDR3 coding sequence is TGTGCCAGCAGTTACGCGGGGGTTTCCTACAATGAGCAGTTCTTC. Encoded protein: CASSYAGVSYNEQFF.

The J gene is TRBJ2-7, the V gene TRBV19; tentatively, D is TRBD2 (6 bases). The CDR3 sequence is 14 residues long. Germline CDR1 and CDR2: LNHDA and SQIVND (reference sequence). Trimming stripped 5 bases from V and 3 bases from J, with 14 bases between. The CDR3 here is CASSGAGGDYEQYF. CDR3 bases: TGTGCCAGTAGTGGAGCTGGAGGGGACTACGAGCAGTACTTC.

The chain employs TRBV18 and TRBJ1-2; D remains unclear. Trimming left V 2 bases short and J 4 bases short, with 20 bases between. Germline CDR1 reads KGHSH; CDR2 reads LQKENI. The CDR3 runs 17 residues. Here the CDR3 DNA reads TGTGCCAGCTCACCAAAGGTCGCAGGCGCATTCCTCTATGGCTACACCTTC. This gives the protein CASSPKVAGAFLYGYTF.

The chain links TRBV29-1 to TRBJ2-1; D not resolved. From germline, CDR1 is SQVTM and CDR2 ANQGSEA. CDR3 length: 14 amino acids. The germline V and J ends were trimmed by 4 bases and 3 bases, with 13 bases remaining between them. CDR3 nucleotide sequence: TGCAGCGTTGTCCGGGTCAGCAGCTACAATGAGCAGTTCTTC. It codes for CSVVRVSSYNEQFF.

This clonotype showed up just a few times. This chain uses TRBV19 with TRBJ1-3; no clear D. Germline lookup yields CDR1 LNHDA and CDR2 SQIVND (reference sequence). The CDR3 spans 15 residues. The V gene lost 5 bases and the J gene lost 2 bases, with 13 bases spanning the gap. The CDR3 region is CASSVKERAGNTIYF. DNA for the CDR3: TGTGCCAGTAGTGTAAAGGAGAGGGCTGGAAACACCATATATTTT.

The rearrangement uses TRBV12-3 or TRBV12-4 and TRBJ2-5, with TRBD1 matching over 7 bases. This CDR3 has 14 residues. J gave up 3 bases and V 3 bases, and 4 bases lay outside the gene matches. CDR3 sequence reads: CASSFGTAKETQYF. The CDR3 bases are TGTGCCAGCAGTTTCGGGACAGCCAAAGAGACCCAGTACTTC.

This clonotype was seen many times. The chain has TRBV5-4 and TRBJ2-5; 9 bases line up with TRBD2. V gave up 4 bases and J gave up 1 base; unmatched junction bases: 5. CDR3 size: 15 residues. The V gene's germline CDR1 is SGHNT and CDR2 YYREEE (reference sequence). For the CDR3, the DNA is TGTGCCAGCAGCGCGACTAGCGGAGCCCAAGAGACCCAGTACTTC. Amino acid sequence: CASSATSGAQETQYF. The whole variable domain, remainder taken from reference TRBV5-4 and TRBJ2-5, is ETGVTQSPTHLIKTRGQQVTLRCSSQSGHNTVSWYQQALGQGPQFIFQYYREEENGRGNFPPRFSGLQFPNYSSELNVNALELDDSALYLCASSATSGAQETQYFGPGTRLLVL.

This clonotype was picked up many times. The chain has TRBV20-1 and TRBJ2-4; 8 bases are a match to TRBD2. The trim removed 0 bases at V and 3 bases at J, leaving 7 bases unmatched. The CDR3 sequence is 16 residues long. Per germline, CDR1 DFQATT and CDR2 SNEGSKA (reference sequence). Here the CDR3 DNA reads TGCAGTGCTAGAGATCCGTCGGGAGGGTACAAAAACATTCAGTACTTC. Its protein product is CSARDPSGGYKNIQYF.

This clonotype has a count of ten or more. V usage is TRBV7-3 and J usage is TRBJ2-1; 14 nucleotides line up with TRBD2. Germline CDR1 reads SGHTA; CDR2 reads FQGTGA. V dropped 2 bases and J dropped 0; count of bases not matched to a gene: 0. The CDR3 is made up of 17 amino acids. CDR3 bases: TGTGCCAGCAGCTTAGGGACTAGCGGGAGCTCCTACAATGAGCAGTTCTTC. The encoded protein is CASSLGTSGSSYNEQFF.